This record looks at one T cell receptor (beta chain) sequence and its context. Its antigen is as yet unknown. This record belongs to a study of shared clonotypes between healthy human individuals. Study-wide context: The study used three CD4 naive, three CD4 memory, two CD8 naive and one CD8 memory plate per donor.

Some clones are missing from TCRdb's copy, which holds only in-frame ones; the method was immunoSEQ multiplex PCR. The table has fewer than 1.4 million clones, around 78% seen once. Overall study findings and caveats: Four donors showed sharing of 4.5% to 6% of naive CD4 clonotypes.

V was clipped by 5 bases and J by 4 bases; unmatched bases: 4. The CDR3 has 15 amino acids. Germline CDR1 is MRHNA and CDR2 is SNTAGT. Sequenced sample: memory CD4+ T cells from PBMCs. The subset is: CD45RA-negative fraction. This receptor was taken from a young man in good health. Some clones in this sample may be carry-over from other donors' samples. The chain uses TRBV6-4 and TRBJ2-1; 11 nucleotides match TRBD2. CDR3 amino acids: CASSTGLAVYNEQFF. In DNA, the CDR3 is TGTGCCAGCAGTACGGGACTAGCGGTATACAATGAGCAGTTCTTC.